One and the same sample provided the 21 T cell receptor beta chains below, sequenced in a study of glioma-infiltrating T cells. Using RNA template, CDR3s of TCR alpha and beta were amplified with iRepertoire arm-PCR. Via MiXCR, TCRdb re-called the multiplex PCR reads, giving one row per CDR3 protein. This sample has around 190,000 distinct CDR3 sequences; 32% occur once, and the top ten carry 20%. Sample: glioma tissue, nonneoplastic brain tissue, or PBMCs (not recorded which). The receptors shown here come from a human donor with low-grade glioma or glioblastoma, undergoing nonglioma brain surgery, or in good health (not recorded which).

The chain combines TRBV6-2 or TRBV6-3 with TRBJ1-1; D unclear. This CDR3 comprises 14 residues. V dropped 7 bases and J dropped 2 bases, with 14 bases sitting between them. Germline V gene data show CDR1 as MNHEY and CDR2 as SVGEGT. CDR3 sequence reads: CASTLYPENTEAFF. DNA for the CDR3: TGTGCCAGCACTCTCTATCCAGAAAACACTGAAGCTTTCTTT.

Comment on this clonotype: A read error may explain this, as a much larger clone is one base away. This chain joins TRBV3-1 and TRBJ2-3; 7 nucleotides agree with TRBD2. The CDR3 runs to 15 residues. The germline gives CDR1 LGHDT, CDR2 YNNKEL (reference sequence). Here the CDR3 DNA reads TGTGCCAGCAGCCCTTTACTAGCGAACACATATACGCAGTATTTT. Protein: CASSPLLANTYTQYF.

Many counts were recorded for this clonotype. This chain joins TRBV27 and TRBJ2-3, with D perhaps assigned TRBD1 or TRBD2 (5 bases each). From germline, CDR1 is MNHEY and CDR2 SMNVEV (reference sequence). The CDR3 extends over 14 amino acids. Trimming left V 3 bases short and J 2 bases short, with 9 bases between. The CDR3 loop is CASSFRGPTDTQYF. The CDR3 DNA follows: TGTGCCAGCAGTTTTAGGGGACCCACAGATACGCAGTATTTT.

This clonotype was seen many times. This chain links TRBV4-3 with TRBJ2-3; TRBD2 aligns across 8 bases. The CDR3 extends over 15 amino acids. After removal of 1 base from V and 5 bases from J, the junction contained 5 bases not matched to a gene. CDR1 LGHNA and CDR2 YSLEER come from the germline V gene. The CDR3 loop reads CASSQAGGKLDTQYF. The CDR3 DNA follows: TGCGCCAGCAGCCAAGCGGGAGGGAAGTTAGATACGCAGTATTTT.

There are many counts of this clonotype. The chain uses TRBV27 and TRBJ2-3; D gene unclear. The germline V and J ends were trimmed by 5 bases and 0 bases, with 15 bases remaining between them. The CDR3 runs 16 residues. CDR1 and CDR2 from the germline V gene are MNHEY and SMNVEV (reference sequence). The CDR3 is CASSPRLRLSTDTQYF. CDR3 nucleotide sequence: TGTGCCAGCAGTCCACGACTGAGACTGAGCACAGATACGCAGTATTTT.

This clonotype came up many times. The chain recombines TRBV7-6 with TRBJ1-1, with D unclear. V lost 0 bases to trimming and J lost 8 bases, with 13 bases between them. CDR3 size: 14 residues. Germline lookup yields CDR1 SGHVS and CDR2 FNYEAQ. CDR3 DNA sequence: TGTGCCAGCAGCTTAGCGGGCACCCGAACAGAAGCTTTCTTT. Encoded protein: CASSLAGTRTEAFF. Full variable domain (outside the CDR3, taken from reference TRBV7-6 and TRBJ1-1): GAGVSQSPRYKVTKRGQDVALRCDPISGHVSLYWYRQALGQGPEFLTYFNYEAQQDKSGLPNDRFSAERPEGSISTLTIQRTEQRDSAMYRCASSLAGTRTEAFFGQGTRLTVV.

This clonotype appeared many times. The chain joins TRBV27 to TRBJ2-1; D gene unclear. Per germline, CDR1 MNHEY and CDR2 SMNVEV (reference sequence). This CDR3 is 11 amino acids long. The germline V and J ends were trimmed by 11 bases and 9 bases, with 14 bases remaining between them. As DNA, the CDR3 is TGTGCCCTCATAAATTTGGGTGAGCAGTTCTTC. This gives the protein CALINLGEQFF.

This clonotype appeared a single time. One junction end disagrees with the germline gene, perhaps due to a read error. The V call is TRBV7-8, the J call TRBJ2-5, with TRBD2 identical over 10 bases. The CDR3 consists of 15 residues. Germline loops: CDR1 SGHVS, CDR2 FQNEAQ. The CDR3 is CASSARLAGGETQSF. The CDR3 region has the DNA TGTGCCAGCAGCGCCCGACTAGCGGGTGGGGAGACCCAGTCCTTC.

The table lists this clonotype with many counts. This chain uses TRBV4-1 with TRBJ2-4, with D possibly TRBD2 on 5 matching bases. The CDR3 loop spans 13 amino acids. Trimming took 1 base from V and 8 from J, leaving 9 bases between them. Germline-derived CDR1 and CDR2 are MGHRA and YSYEKL. The CDR3 DNA sequence: TGCGCCAGCAGCCAAGGGACTCTTTACATTCAGTACTTC. It is translated as CASSQGTLYIQYF.

Concerning this clonotype itself: This clone may be a read error of a much larger clone one base away. The V call is TRBV29-1, the J call TRBJ1-1; no firm D call. CDR1 SQVTM and CDR2 ANQGSEA come from the germline V gene. V shed 2 bases and J shed 4 bases, with 14 bases lying between them. The CDR3 loop spans 14 amino acids. CDR3 DNA sequence: TGCAGCGTTGAATCCGGTGGGGTCGGCACTGAAGCTTTCTTT. As protein: CSVESGGVGTEAFF. The full variable domain, completed using reference TRBV29-1 and TRBJ1-1, is SAVISQKPSRDICQRGTSLTIQCQVDSQVTMMFWYRQQPGQSLTLIATANQGSEATYESGFVIDKFPISRPNLTFSTLTVSNMSPEDSSIYLCSVESGGVGTEAFFGQGTRLTVV.

This sequence joins TRBV30 and TRBJ1-3; D is ambiguous. The CDR3 has 15 amino acids. Germline CDR1 reads GTSNPN; CDR2 reads SVGIG (reference sequence). V lost 4 bases to trimming and J lost 0 bases, with 13 bases between them. This chain's CDR3 is CAWTPGYYSGNTIYF. The DNA of the CDR3 is TGTGCCTGGACACCGGGGTACTACTCTGGAAACACCATATATTTT. Using reference TRBV30 and TRBJ1-3 for the parts outside the CDR3, the full variable domain is SQTIHQWPATLVQPVGSPLSLECTVEGTSNPNLYWYRQAAGRGLQLLFYSVGIGQISSEVPQNLSASRPQDRQFILSSKKLLLSDSGFYLCAWTPGYYSGNTIYFGEGSWLTVV.

This clonotype was picked up many times. CDR3 protein: CSVGQGTYEQYF. DNA of the CDR3: TGCAGCGTTGGACAGGGGACCTACGAGCAGTACTTC. This chain joins TRBV29-1 and TRBJ2-7; 8 bases fit TRBD1. This CDR3 comprises 12 residues. Germline lookup yields CDR1 SQVTM and CDR2 ANQGSEA. Trimming took 4 bases from V and 2 from J; bases not matched to a gene: 1.

The J gene is TRBJ1-1, the V gene TRBV29-1, with TRBD1 matching 7 bases. V lost 7 bases and J lost 11; bases outside the gene matches: 13. Germline CDR1 and CDR2: SQVTM and ANQGSEA. The CDR3 runs 12 residues. The CDR3 DNA reads as TGCAGCGCAGAGGGGGCAACTGGGCGGGCTTTCTTT. Translating it yields CSAEGATGRAFF.

This clonotype was seen many times. The V call is TRBV7-6, the J call TRBJ2-5; the match to TRBD1 covers 8 bases. This CDR3 comprises 18 residues. CDR1 is SGHVS, CDR2 FNYEAQ, per germline. The V and J ends lost 8 bases and 1 base, in that order; junction bases with no gene match: 18. The CDR3 loop reads CASRGPGDQDRVQETQYF. CDR3 DNA: TGTGCCAGCCGAGGCCCGGGCGACCAGGACAGGGTCCAAGAGACCCAGTACTTC.

V usage is TRBV5-6 and J usage is TRBJ2-5; D might be TRBD2 (6 bases). The ends were cut back, 2 bases at V and 12 bases at J, with 26 bases in the middle. Germline CDR1 and CDR2: SGHDT and YYEEEE. This CDR3 is built from 16 residues. CDR3 bases: TGTGCCAGCAGCTTTGGATGGACGGGGGAAGGATTTGTTAAGTACTTC. Residues: CASSFGWTGEGFVKYF.

As to this clonotype: This clone may be a read error of a much larger clone one base away. The J gene is TRBJ2-1, the V gene TRBV18; the match to TRBD2 covers 10 bases. This CDR3 is built from 14 residues. CDR1 is KGHSH, CDR2 LQKENI, per germline. The CDR3 region is CVSSPGTSADEQFF. Here the CDR3 DNA reads TGTGTCAGCTCACCCGGGACTAGCGCAGATGAGCAGTTCTTC.

The sample holds many counts of this clonotype. The chain carries TRBV15 and TRBJ2-1, with 10 bases fitting TRBD2. This CDR3 region has 20 residues. V lost 6 bases to trimming and J lost 3 bases; unmatched junction nucleotides: 20. Germline lookup yields CDR1 LNHNV and CDR2 YYDKDF (reference sequence). CDR3 amino acids: CATSSAGGPGGDYYYNEQFF. CDR3 bases: TGTGCCACCAGTTCAGCGGGAGGGCCTGGGGGAGACTACTACTACAATGAGCAGTTCTTC.

This clonotype has a count of ten or more. This chain joins TRBV27 and TRBJ1-5, with D possibly being TRBD1 (5 bases). CDR1 and CDR2 from the germline V gene are MNHEY and SMNVEV (reference sequence). V dropped 5 bases and J dropped 0 bases, with 14 bases sitting between them. The length of the CDR3 is 16 residues. The CDR3 DNA is TGTGCCAGCAGTCCCTTAGCAGGGTATAGCAATCAGCCCCAGCATTTT. Protein product: CASSPLAGYSNQPQHF.

In this sample, this clonotype turned up many times. The V call is TRBV28, the J call TRBJ1-5; TRBD1 is a possible D gene (5 bases). In germline, CDR1 is MDHEN, CDR2 SYDVKM. V shed 5 bases and J shed 5 bases, with 13 bases lying between them. The CDR3 contains 14 residues. The CDR3 sequence: CASSISGTYQPQHF. DNA for the CDR3: TGTGCCAGCAGTATCTCAGGGACTTATCAGCCCCAGCATTTT.

This clonotype has ten or more counts. This chain links TRBV29-1 with TRBJ1-2; TRBD1 matches 7 bases. The CDR3 is 12 amino acids. CDR1 SQVTM and CDR2 ANQGSEA come from the germline V gene. V was pared by 5 bases and J by 8 bases, with 8 bases of the junction left unmatched. The CDR3 sequence: CSVSQGLGGYTF. CDR3 coding DNA: TGCAGCGTTTCACAGGGGCTCGGAGGCTACACCTTC.

This clonotype was recorded at least ten times. The genes are TRBV12-3 or TRBV12-4 and TRBJ2-2, with TRBD2 as a possible D gene (6 bases). Trimming cost V 3 bases and J 7 bases, with 24 bases left between them. The CDR3 extends over 18 amino acids. CDR3 protein: CASSFIPGLALFGGELFF. CDR3 DNA: TGTGCCAGCAGTTTTATCCCGGGCCTAGCGCTATTCGGCGGGGAGCTGTTTTTT.